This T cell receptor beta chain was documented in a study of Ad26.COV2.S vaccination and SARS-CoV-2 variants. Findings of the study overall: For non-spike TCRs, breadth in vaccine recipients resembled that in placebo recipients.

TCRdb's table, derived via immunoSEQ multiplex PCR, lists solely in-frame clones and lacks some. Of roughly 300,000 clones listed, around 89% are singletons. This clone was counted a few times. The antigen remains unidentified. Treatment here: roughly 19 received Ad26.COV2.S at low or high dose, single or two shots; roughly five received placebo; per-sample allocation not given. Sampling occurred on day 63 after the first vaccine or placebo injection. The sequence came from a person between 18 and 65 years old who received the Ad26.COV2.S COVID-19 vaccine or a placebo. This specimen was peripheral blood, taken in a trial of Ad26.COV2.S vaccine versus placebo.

This CDR3 reads CSVYPGAHGYTF. The CDR3 DNA reads as TGCAGCGTATATCCGGGGGCCCATGGCTACACCTTC. This rearrangement joins TRBV29-1 to TRBJ1-2; the D gene is possibly TRBD1 (6 bases). This CDR3 is 12 amino acids long. V was trimmed by 6 bases and J by 6 bases, leaving 14 bases between them. Looked up from germline, CDR1 is SQVTM and CDR2 is ANQGSEA.